What follows are 17 T cell receptor beta chains derived from one specimen sequenced in a study of T cells in Graves' hyperthyroidism and ophthalmopathy. It was RNA transcripts that yielded the amplified TCR beta CDR3 regions. Using the HTBI primer set, a first-round RT-PCR was run on the TCR CDR3. One entry per CDR3 protein, called by TCRdb with MiXCR from the multiplex PCR reads. In the table there are roughly 380,000 distinct CDR3 sequences, around 13% of which are singletons. The sequencing sample was made of blood. Every receptor here comes from a woman between 55 and 75 years old with Graves' hyperthyroidism.

In this sample, this clonotype turned up many times. V gene TRBV30 combines with J gene TRBJ1-4; D gene unclear. This CDR3 has 10 residues. V was pared by 4 bases and J by 5 bases, with 2 bases between. CDR1 is GTSNPN and CDR2 is SVGIG in the germline V gene (reference sequence). In nucleotides, the CDR3 is TGTGCCTGGACAAATGAAAAACTGTTTTTT. This encodes CAWTNEKLFF.

This clonotype has just a few counts. The genes are TRBV20-1 and TRBJ1-4; 10 bases are a match to TRBD1. The trim removed 5 bases at V and 8 bases at J, leaving 2 bases unmatched. The CDR3 spans 12 residues. The V gene's germline CDR1 is DFQATT and CDR2 SNEGSKA (reference sequence). The CDR3 sequence is CSARDRGEKLFF. Here the CDR3 DNA reads TGCAGTGCTCGGGACAGGGGCGAAAAACTGTTTTTT.

This clonotype was observed a handful of times. The rearrangement uses TRBV7-9 and TRBJ2-1, with 10 nucleotides matching TRBD1. The length of the CDR3 is 15 residues. Per the germline V gene, CDR1 is SEHNR and CDR2 is FQNEAQ (reference sequence). The ends lost 5 bases at V and 3 bases at J; junction bases unmatched: 4. CDR3 coding DNA: TGTGCCAGCAGCCCTGGACAGGGGGTCTACAATGAGCAGTTCTTC. Protein: CASSPGQGVYNEQFF.

Regarding this clonotype: This may be a read error: a much more frequent sequence differs by one nucleotide. The chain recombines TRBV5-1 with TRBJ2-5; 14 nucleotides line up with TRBD2. This CDR3 region has 18 residues. CDR1 SGHRS and CDR2 YFSETQ come from the germline V gene. The CDR3 is CVSSAQGLAGVSWKTQYF. CDR3 DNA sequence: TGCGTCAGCAGCGCCCAGGGACTAGCGGGAGTATCTTGGAAGACCCAGTACTTC.

The V call is TRBV11-3, the J call TRBJ2-1; D remains ambiguous. The germline CDR1 and CDR2 sequences are SGHNT and YENEEA. The V and J ends lost 4 bases and 5 bases respectively, with 6 bases between them. This CDR3 is 12 amino acids long. The DNA for the CDR3 is TGTGCCAGCAGCTCTTCGAACAATGAGCAGTTCTTC. Translation gives CASSSSNNEQFF.

V is TRBV27 and J is TRBJ2-1; D tentatively fits TRBD1 or TRBD2 (6 bases each). Germline V gene sequence: CDR1 MNHEY, CDR2 SMNVEV (reference sequence). CDR3 size: 17 residues. V was pared by 5 bases and J by 5 bases, with 22 bases between. CDR3 coding DNA: TGTGCCAGCAGTATCCAACAGGGAAAGGGACTTCACAATGAGCAGTTCTTC. Residues: CASSIQQGKGLHNEQFF.

The gene calls are TRBV12-3 or TRBV12-4 and TRBJ1-3, with TRBD1 as a possible D gene (6 bases). Trimming took 4 bases from V and 0 from J, leaving 16 bases between them. CDR3 size: 17 residues. CDR3 bases: TGTGCCAGCAGTTCGAGACAGGATTACTACTCTGGAAACACCATATATTTT. Protein sequence: CASSSRQDYYSGNTIYF.

The sample holds a few counts of this clonotype. This sequence joins TRBV6-1 and TRBJ1-5, with 8 bases identical to TRBD1. The trim removed 8 bases at V and 7 bases at J, leaving 7 bases unmatched. The germline CDR1 and CDR2 sequences are MNHNS and SASEGT. CDR3 length: 13 residues. The CDR3 here is CASGDRGRQPQHF. The DNA of the CDR3 is TGTGCCAGCGGAGACAGGGGAAGGCAGCCCCAGCATTTT.

This clonotype was counted at least ten times. The chain carries TRBV2 and TRBJ2-5, with 11 bases that match TRBD1. Germline CDR1 SNHLY, CDR2 FYNNEI. This CDR3 has 14 amino acids. The junction had 6 bases not matched to a gene; V was cut back by 6 bases and J by 6 bases. In nucleotides, the CDR3 is TGTGCCAGCAGAGGGGGACAGGGGGGACAGACCCAGTACTTC. This codes for CASRGGQGGQTQYF.

The V call is TRBV2, the J call TRBJ2-2; D call uncertain. Germline CDR1 is SNHLY and CDR2 is FYNNEI. This CDR3 region has 12 residues. V was trimmed by 6 bases and J by 5 bases, leaving 7 bases between them. CDR3 nucleotide sequence: TGTGCCAGCAGGCCAGAAACCGGGGAGCTGTTTTTT. This gives the protein CASRPETGELFF.

In this sample, this clonotype turned up a few times. The rearrangement uses TRBV6-2 or TRBV6-3 and TRBJ2-1, with 7 positions matching TRBD2. From germline, CDR1 is MNHEY and CDR2 SVGEGT. The CDR3 is 14 amino acids. V was clipped by 8 bases and J by 0 bases; unmatched bases: 4. CDR3 nucleotide sequence: TGTGCCAGCGTTAGCGGGCCCTCCTACAATGAGCAGTTCTTC. Its protein product is CASVSGPSYNEQFF.

In the case of this clonotype: A much larger clonotype is one base distant, so this may be a read error. The chain is built from TRBV5-5 and TRBJ2-2; 8 positions match TRBD2. Germline V gene data show CDR1 as SGHKS and CDR2 as YYEKEE (reference sequence). The CDR3 sequence is 17 residues long. V shed 4 bases and J 4 bases; nucleotides not matched to a gene: 12. The CDR3 is CASSTRPAGATTGELFF. CDR3 DNA sequence: TGTGCCAGCAGCACGAGACCAGCGGGAGCCACCACCGGGGAGCTGTTTTTT. The entire variable domain, with the rest obtained from reference TRBV5-5 and TRBJ2-2, is as follows: DAGVTQSPTHLIKTRGQQVTLRCSPISGHKSVSWYQQVLGQGPQFIFQYYEKEERGRGNFPDRFSARQFPNYSSELNVNALLLGDSALYLCASSTRPAGATTGELFFGEGSRLTVL.

This clonotype has at least ten counts. Here the CDR3 reads CSARPLAGGLYEQYF. The CDR3 nucleotides read TGCAGTGCTAGACCTCTAGCGGGAGGGCTTTACGAGCAGTACTTC. The chain joins TRBV20-1 to TRBJ2-7; TRBD2 matches at 12 bases. The CDR3 totals 15 residues. The V segment lost 2 bases and the J segment 4 bases; nucleotides outside the gene matches: 6. CDR1 and CDR2 (germline): DFQATT, SNEGSKA (reference sequence).

This clonotype appeared many times. The chain employs TRBV28 and TRBJ2-1, with 7 bases fitting TRBD2. Germline trimming cut 7 bases from V and 9 bases from J; bases unmatched to any gene: 15. The germline V gene has CDR1 MDHEN and CDR2 SYDVKM. This CDR3 is 15 amino acids long. CDR3 nucleotide sequence: TGTGCCAGCACCGACGCCCGAGCGGGACTTGGTGAGCAGTTCTTC. It is translated as CASTDARAGLGEQFF.

In this sample, this clonotype turned up many times. The rearrangement links TRBV29-1 to TRBJ1-2, with 8 bases that match TRBD1. This CDR3 has 13 residues. CDR1 SQVTM and CDR2 ANQGSEA come from the germline V gene. V was pared by 4 bases and J by 4 bases, with 5 bases of the junction left unmatched. CDR3 protein: CSVGAGGSYGYTF. CDR3 DNA sequence: TGCAGCGTTGGGGCAGGGGGCTCCTATGGCTACACCTTC.

This clonotype has a count of ten or more. The CDR3 here is CAWSPGTLTYEQYF. In nucleotides, the CDR3 is TGTGCCTGGTCCCCCGGGACACTTACCTACGAGCAGTACTTC. This chain uses TRBV30 with TRBJ2-7; D might be TRBD1 (6 bases). Looked up from germline, CDR1 is GTSNPN and CDR2 is SVGIG (reference sequence). Deletions cut 5 bases from V and 2 bases from J, with 16 bases between. This CDR3 spans 14 amino acids.

This clonotype was picked up many times. This chain links TRBV7-9 with TRBJ2-1; 8 nucleotides agree with TRBD2. The germline CDR1 and CDR2 sequences are SEHNR and FQNEAQ (reference sequence). V lost 5 bases and J lost 4; bases outside the gene matches: 7. The CDR3 has 15 residues. The CDR3 DNA reads as TGTGCCAGCAGCCAAGCGGGAGAGGTTTACAATGAGCAGTTCTTC. It encodes CASSQAGEVYNEQFF.